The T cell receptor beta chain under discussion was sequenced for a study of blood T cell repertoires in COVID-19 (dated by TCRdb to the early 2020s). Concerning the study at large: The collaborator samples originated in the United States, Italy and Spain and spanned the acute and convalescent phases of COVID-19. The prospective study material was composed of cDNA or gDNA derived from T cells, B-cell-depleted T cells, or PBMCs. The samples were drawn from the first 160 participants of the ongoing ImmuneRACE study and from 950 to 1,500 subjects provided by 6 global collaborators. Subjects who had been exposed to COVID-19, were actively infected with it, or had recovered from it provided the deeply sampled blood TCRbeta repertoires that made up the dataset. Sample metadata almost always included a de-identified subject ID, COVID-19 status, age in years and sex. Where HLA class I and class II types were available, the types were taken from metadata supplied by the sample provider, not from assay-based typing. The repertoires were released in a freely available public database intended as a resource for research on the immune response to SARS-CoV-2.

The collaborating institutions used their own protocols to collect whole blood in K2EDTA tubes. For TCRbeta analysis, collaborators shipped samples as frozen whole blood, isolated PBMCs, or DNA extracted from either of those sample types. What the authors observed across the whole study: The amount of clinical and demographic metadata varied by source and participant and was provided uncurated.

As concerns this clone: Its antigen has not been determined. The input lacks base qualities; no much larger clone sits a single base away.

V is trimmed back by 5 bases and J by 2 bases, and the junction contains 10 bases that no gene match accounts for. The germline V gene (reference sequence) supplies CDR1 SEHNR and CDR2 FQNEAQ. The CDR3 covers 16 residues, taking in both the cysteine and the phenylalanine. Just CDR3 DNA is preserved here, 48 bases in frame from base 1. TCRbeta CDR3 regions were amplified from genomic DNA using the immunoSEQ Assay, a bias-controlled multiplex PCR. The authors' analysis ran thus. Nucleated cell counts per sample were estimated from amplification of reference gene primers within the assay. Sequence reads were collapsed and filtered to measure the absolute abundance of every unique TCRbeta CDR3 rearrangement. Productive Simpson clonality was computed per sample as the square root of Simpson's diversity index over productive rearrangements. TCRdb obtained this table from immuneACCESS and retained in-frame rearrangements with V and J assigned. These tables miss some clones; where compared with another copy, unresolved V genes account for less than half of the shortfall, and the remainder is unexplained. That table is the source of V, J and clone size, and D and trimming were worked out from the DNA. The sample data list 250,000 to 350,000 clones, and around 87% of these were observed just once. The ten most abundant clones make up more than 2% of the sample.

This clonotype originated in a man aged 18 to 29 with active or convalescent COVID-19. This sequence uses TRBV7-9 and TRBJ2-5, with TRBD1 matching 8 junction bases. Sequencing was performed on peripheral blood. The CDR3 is CASSLRQGTGQETQYF. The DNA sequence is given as TGTGCCAGCAGCCTACGACAGGGGACGGGGCAAGAGACCCAGTACTTC.